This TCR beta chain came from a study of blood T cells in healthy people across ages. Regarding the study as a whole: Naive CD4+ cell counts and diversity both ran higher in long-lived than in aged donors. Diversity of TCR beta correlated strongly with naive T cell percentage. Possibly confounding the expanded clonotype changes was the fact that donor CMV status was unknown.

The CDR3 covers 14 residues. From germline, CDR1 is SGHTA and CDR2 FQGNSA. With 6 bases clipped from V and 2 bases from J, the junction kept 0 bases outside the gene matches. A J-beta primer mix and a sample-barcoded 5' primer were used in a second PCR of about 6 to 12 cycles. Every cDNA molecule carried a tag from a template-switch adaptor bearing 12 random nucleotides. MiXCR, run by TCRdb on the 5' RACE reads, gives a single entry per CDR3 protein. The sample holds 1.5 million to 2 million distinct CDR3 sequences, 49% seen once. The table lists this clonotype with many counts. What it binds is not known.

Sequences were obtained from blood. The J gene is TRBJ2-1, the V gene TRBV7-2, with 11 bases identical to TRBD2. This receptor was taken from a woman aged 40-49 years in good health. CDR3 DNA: TGTGCCAGCAGTAGCGGGGGGGCCTACAATGAGCAGTTCTTC. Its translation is CASSSGGAYNEQFF.